One T cell receptor (beta chain) is described in this entry. Measured with immunoSEQ multiplex PCR; TCRdb has only the in-frame clones, and not every one. This table has tens of thousands of clones, about 93% appearing once. This specimen comes from a study of T cell changes during pregnancy in multiple sclerosis. The sequence came from a female donor with multiple sclerosis, enrolled in a pregnancy study. The sequences come from CD4+ T cells from peripheral blood mononuclear cells, collected in the third trimester of pregnancy.

Here the CDR3 DNA reads TGCGCCAACGTCCGGGACAGGGGATGTAATGAGCAGTTCTTC. It codes for CANVRDRGCNEQFF. The chain employs TRBV10-1 and TRBJ2-1, with 10 bases that match TRBD1. Germline assignment: CDR1 WNHNN and CDR2 SYGVQD (reference sequence). J gave up 7 bases and V 10 bases, and 10 bases lay outside the gene matches. The CDR3 is made up of 14 amino acids.